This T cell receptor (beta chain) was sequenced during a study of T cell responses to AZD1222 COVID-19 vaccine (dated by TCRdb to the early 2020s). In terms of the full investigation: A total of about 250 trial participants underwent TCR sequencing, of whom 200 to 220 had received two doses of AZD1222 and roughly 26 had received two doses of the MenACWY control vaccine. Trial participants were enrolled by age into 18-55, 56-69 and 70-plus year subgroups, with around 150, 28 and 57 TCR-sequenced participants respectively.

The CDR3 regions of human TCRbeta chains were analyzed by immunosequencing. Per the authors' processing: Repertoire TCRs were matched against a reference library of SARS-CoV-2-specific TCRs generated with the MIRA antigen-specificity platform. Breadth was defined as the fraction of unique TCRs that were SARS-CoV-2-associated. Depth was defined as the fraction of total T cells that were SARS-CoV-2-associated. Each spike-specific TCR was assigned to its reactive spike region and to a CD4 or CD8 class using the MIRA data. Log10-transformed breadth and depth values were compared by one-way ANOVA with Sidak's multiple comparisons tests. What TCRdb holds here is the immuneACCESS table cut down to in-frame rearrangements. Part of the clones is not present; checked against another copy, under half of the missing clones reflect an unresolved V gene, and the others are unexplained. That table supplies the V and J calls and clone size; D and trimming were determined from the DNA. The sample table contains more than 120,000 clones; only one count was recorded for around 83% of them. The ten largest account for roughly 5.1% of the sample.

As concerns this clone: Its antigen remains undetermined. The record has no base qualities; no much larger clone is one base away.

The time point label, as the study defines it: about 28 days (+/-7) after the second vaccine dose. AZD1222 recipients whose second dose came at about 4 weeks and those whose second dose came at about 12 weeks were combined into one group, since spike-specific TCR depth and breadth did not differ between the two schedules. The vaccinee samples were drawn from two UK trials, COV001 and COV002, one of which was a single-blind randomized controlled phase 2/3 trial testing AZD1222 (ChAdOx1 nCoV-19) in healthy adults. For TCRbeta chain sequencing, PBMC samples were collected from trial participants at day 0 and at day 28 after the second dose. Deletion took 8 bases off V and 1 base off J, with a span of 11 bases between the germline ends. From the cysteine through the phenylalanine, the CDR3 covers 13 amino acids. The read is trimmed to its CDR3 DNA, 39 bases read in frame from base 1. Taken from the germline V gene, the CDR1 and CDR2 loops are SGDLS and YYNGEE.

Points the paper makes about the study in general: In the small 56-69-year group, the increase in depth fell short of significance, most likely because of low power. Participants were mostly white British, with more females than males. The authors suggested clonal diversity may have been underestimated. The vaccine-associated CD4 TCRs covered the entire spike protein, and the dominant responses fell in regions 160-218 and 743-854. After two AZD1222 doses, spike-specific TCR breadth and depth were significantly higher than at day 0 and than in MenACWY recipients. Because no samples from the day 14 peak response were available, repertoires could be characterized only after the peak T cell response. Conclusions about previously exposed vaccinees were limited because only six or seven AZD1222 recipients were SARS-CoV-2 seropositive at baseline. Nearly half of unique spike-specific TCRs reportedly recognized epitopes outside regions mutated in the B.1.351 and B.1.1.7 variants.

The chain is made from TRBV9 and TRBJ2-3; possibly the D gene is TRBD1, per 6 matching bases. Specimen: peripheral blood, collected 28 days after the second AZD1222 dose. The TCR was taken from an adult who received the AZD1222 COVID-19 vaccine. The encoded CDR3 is CASSSGGTDTQYF. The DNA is TGTGCCAGTTCCTCAGGGGGCACAGATACGCAGTATTTT. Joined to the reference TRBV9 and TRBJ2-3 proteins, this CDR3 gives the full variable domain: DSGVTQTPKHLITATGQRVTLRCSPRSGDLSVYWYQQSLDQGLQFLIQYYNGEERAKGNILERFSAQQFPDLHSELNLSSLELGDSALYFCASSSGGTDTQYFGPGTRLTVL.